Following are 23 T cell receptor beta chains from one sample sequenced in a study of T cells in Graves' hyperthyroidism and ophthalmopathy. TCR beta CDR3 regions were amplified from RNA transcripts. HTBI primers were employed in a first-round RT-PCR of the TCR CDR3. TCRdb redid the calling of the multiplex PCR reads with MiXCR, one entry per CDR3 protein. The sample consists of approximately 720,000 distinct CDR3 sequences, around a sixth of them appearing once. Source material: blood. These receptors originate from a woman in her forties or fifties with Graves' hyperthyroidism that later progressed to Graves' ophthalmopathy.

This clonotype has just a few counts. The V gene is TRBV25-1, the J gene TRBJ2-5; the D gene is possibly TRBD2 (6 bases). From germline, CDR1 is MGHDK and CDR2 SYGVNS. The CDR3 is 13 residues long. The V end was cut by 4 bases, the J end by 9 bases, with 15 bases between. This CDR3 is CASSGGTLDPQYF. The CDR3 DNA sequence: TGTGCCAGCAGTGGCGGGACCCTCGATCCCCAGTACTTC. Full variable domain (remainder filled in from reference TRBV25-1 and TRBJ2-5): EADIYQTPRYLVIGTGKKITLECSQTMGHDKMYWYQQDPGMELHLIHYSYGVNSTEKGDLSSESTVSRIRTEHFPLTLESARPSHTSQYLCASSGGTLDPQYFGPGTRLLVL.

This clonotype was detected ten times or more. The chain is built from TRBV2 and TRBJ2-1; TRBD1 matches at 7 bases. V lost 6 bases, J lost 4 bases, and 6 bases stayed unmatched. The CDR3 length is 14 residues. CDR1 is SNHLY, CDR2 FYNNEI, per germline. As DNA, the CDR3 is TGTGCCAGCAGGGACAGGTCTGCATACAATGAGCAGTTCTTC. The encoded protein is CASRDRSAYNEQFF. Together with reference TRBV2 and TRBJ2-1, the CDR3 gives the full variable domain: EPEVTQTPSHQVTQMGQEVILRCVPISNHLYFYWYRQILGQKVEFLVSFYNNEISEKSEIFDDQFSVERPDGSNFTLKIRSTKLEDSAMYFCASRDRSAYNEQFFGPGTRLTVL.

This clonotype was detected ten times or more. V and J are TRBV3-1 and TRBJ2-1; 10 positions agree with TRBD2. The CDR3 runs to 14 residues. V shed 8 bases and J 6 bases; nucleotides not matched to a gene: 7. Germline V gene lookup returns CDR1 LGHDT and CDR2 YNNKEL (reference sequence). CDR3 sequence reads: CASSKRGGRNEQFF. CDR3 DNA sequence: TGTGCCAGCTCTAAGCGGGGGGGCCGCAATGAGCAGTTCTTC.

This clonotype was recorded at least ten times. The chain couples TRBV27 to TRBJ2-1; tentative D call: TRBD2 (6 bases). Germline CDR1 and CDR2: MNHEY and SMNVEV (reference sequence). The CDR3 is made up of 15 amino acids. CDR3 amino acids: CAIRGDSRWDDEQFF. The CDR3 DNA is TGTGCTATTCGTGGGGACTCACGATGGGACGATGAGCAGTTCTTC.

The table lists this clonotype with a few counts. This rearrangement joins TRBV13 to TRBJ1-6; D is unresolved. The CDR3 runs 16 residues. Trimming left V 5 bases short and J 5 bases short, with 16 bases between. Germline V gives CDR1 PRHDT, CDR2 FYEKMQ (reference sequence). CDR3 bases: TGTGCCAGCAGCCTAGACACCCTAAAAGATAATTCACCCCTCCACTTT. Residues: CASSLDTLKDNSPLHF.

This clonotype was observed a handful of times. The genes are TRBV9 and TRBJ2-7; perhaps TRBD1 as D (6 bases). Germline V gene data show CDR1 as SGDLS and CDR2 as YYNGEE. The CDR3 consists of 15 residues. V was trimmed by 0 bases and J by 4 bases, leaving 14 bases between them. The CDR3 protein is CASSVGWGPPYEQYF. In DNA form, the CDR3 reads TGTGCCAGCAGCGTAGGGTGGGGGCCTCCTTACGAGCAGTACTTC.

This clonotype was counted ten times or more. The chain uses TRBV20-1 and TRBJ2-7, with 7 bases lining up with TRBD2. This CDR3 has 12 residues. From germline, CDR1 is DFQATT and CDR2 SNEGSKA (reference sequence). V trimming: 5 bases; J trimming: 3 bases; junction bases outside the gene matches: 4. CDR3 residues: CSAQERGYEQYF. The CDR3 nucleotides are TGCAGTGCTCAGGAGCGGGGCTACGAGCAGTACTTC.

This clonotype was recorded at least ten times. The V and J genes are TRBV3-1 and TRBJ1-1; D is possibly TRBD1 (6 bases). Germline V lookup: CDR1 LGHDT, CDR2 YNNKEL (reference sequence). The CDR3 loop spans 16 amino acids. The V end was cut by 4 bases, the J end by 4 bases, with 19 bases between. The CDR3 sequence: CASSPQGLGGATEAFF. The CDR3 DNA sequence: TGTGCCAGCAGCCCCCAGGGACTTGGGGGGGCCACTGAAGCTTTCTTT.

This clonotype appeared a few times. A read error may be the cause here, since a much bigger clone is one base away. V and J are TRBV30 and TRBJ1-1; D is ambiguous. CDR3 length equals 11 residues. V lost 3 bases to trimming and J lost 6 bases, with 8 bases between them. Germline V CDR1 and CDR2: GTSNPN, SVGIG (reference sequence). The DNA of the CDR3 is TGTGCCTGGAGCCCTGGGGCTGAAGCTTTCTTT. This encodes CAWSPGAEAFF. The full variable domain, its missing parts supplied by reference TRBV30 and TRBJ1-1, is SQTIHQWPATLVQPVGSPLSLECTVEGTSNPNLYWYRQAAGRGLQLLFYSVGIGQISSEVPQNLSASRPQDRQFILSSKKLLLSDSGFYLCAWSPGAEAFFGQGTRLTVV.

This sequence joins TRBV24-1 and TRBJ2-3, with 11 nucleotides matching TRBD2. Germline loops: CDR1 KGHDR, CDR2 SFDVKD. With 0 bases clipped from V and 6 bases from J, the junction kept 1 base outside the gene matches. The CDR3 has 15 amino acids. CDR3: CATSDLTSGGDTQYF. CDR3 sequence (DNA): TGTGCCACCAGTGATTTGACTAGCGGGGGTGATACGCAGTATTTT.

The V gene is TRBV6-1, the J gene TRBJ1-1; D is undetermined. V was pared by 6 bases and J by 5 bases, with 10 bases between. Germline loops: CDR1 MNHNS, CDR2 SASEGT. The CDR3 is made up of 12 amino acids. Written as DNA, the CDR3 is TGTGCCAGCAGGATTCTGCGGACTGAAGCTTTCTTT. Protein: CASRILRTEAFF.

This clonotype was picked up a small number of times. The chain carries TRBV7-2 and TRBJ1-5, with 7 bases fitting TRBD1. The ends lost 4 bases at V and 6 bases at J; junction bases unmatched: 6. Looked up from germline, CDR1 is SGHTA and CDR2 is FQGNSA. The CDR3 spans 14 residues. In DNA, the CDR3 is TGTGCCAGCAGCTCAAGGACAGGAGGTCAGCCCCAGCATTTT. Amino acids: CASSSRTGGQPQHF.

V and J are TRBV6-1 and TRBJ2-3, with 11 nucleotides matching TRBD2. V shed 5 bases, J shed 5 bases, and the junction held 18 bases outside the gene matches. Germline-derived CDR1 and CDR2 are MNHNS and SASEGT. The CDR3 contains 19 residues. The CDR3 spells CASSLQNPSSGGPVDTQYF. CDR3 DNA: TGTGCCAGCAGTCTCCAGAACCCCTCTAGCGGGGGGCCGGTAGATACGCAGTATTTT.

This chain links TRBV25-1 with TRBJ1-2; tentative D call: TRBD1 (5 bases). Trimming cost V 0 bases and J 2 bases, with 13 bases left between them. CDR1 is MGHDK and CDR2 is SYGVNS in the germline V gene. CDR3 length: 16 residues. CDR3 DNA: TGTGCCAGCAGTGAATATAGGAGTGGGGGAAACTATGGCTACACCTTC. The encoded protein is CASSEYRSGGNYGYTF.

V usage is TRBV29-1 and J usage is TRBJ2-2; D is perhaps TRBD1 (6 bases). V lost 4 bases, J lost 6 bases, and 6 bases lay in between. The CDR3 runs 11 residues. Per germline, CDR1 SQVTM and CDR2 ANQGSEA. In nucleotides, the CDR3 is TGCAGCGTTGGGGGGCCCGGGGAGCTGTTTTTT. Amino acid sequence: CSVGGPGELFF.

This clonotype was observed a handful of times. The chain couples TRBV5-1 to TRBJ2-3, with a tentative D call TRBD1 (6 bases). V dropped 4 bases and J dropped 0 bases, with 15 bases sitting between them. The CDR3 has 16 amino acids. Germline V lookup: CDR1 SGHRS, CDR2 YFSETQ. The CDR3 region is CASSQPDRRSTDTQYF. The CDR3 DNA sequence: TGCGCCAGCAGCCAACCGGACAGACGGAGCACAGATACGCAGTATTTT.

This clonotype showed up many times. CDR3 amino acids: CATSNPGGEREQYF. The CDR3 DNA reads TGTGCCACCAGCAATCCCGGGGGGGAAAGGGAGCAGTACTTC. The chain is built from TRBV15 and TRBJ2-7; 8 bases are shared with TRBD2. From germline, CDR1 is LNHNV and CDR2 YYDKDF (reference sequence). This CDR3 has 14 amino acids. J lost 7 bases, V lost 4 bases, and 9 bases had no gene match.

This clonotype appeared a few times. This chain links TRBV20-1 with TRBJ2-3; D remains ambiguous. This CDR3 spans 13 amino acids. From germline, CDR1 is DFQATT and CDR2 SNEGSKA (reference sequence). Trimming took 1 base from V and 2 from J, leaving 7 bases between them. CDR3 nucleotide sequence: TGCAGTGCTAGAGCCCATCTCACAGATACGCAGTATTTT. It is translated as CSARAHLTDTQYF.

Many counts were recorded for this clonotype. The gene calls are TRBV11-2 and TRBJ1-1, with TRBD1 matching 7 bases. CDR1 is SGHAT, CDR2 FQNNGV, per germline. The CDR3 is 13 residues long. The J segment lost 3 bases and the V segment lost 8 bases, leaving 6 bases of the junction unmatched. The CDR3 coding sequence is TGTGCCAGCGGACGACAGGGTTACACTGAAGCTTTCTTT. Translating it yields CASGRQGYTEAFF.

This clonotype came up many times. The J gene is TRBJ2-5, the V gene TRBV11-2; D gene unclear. The CDR3 is made up of 14 amino acids. V dropped 5 bases and J dropped 1 base, with 11 bases sitting between them. Germline V gene sequence: CDR1 SGHAT, CDR2 FQNNGV. The CDR3 DNA is TGTGCCAGCAGCCCCGGGTCACTCCAAGAGACCCAGTACTTC. Translated, it gives CASSPGSLQETQYF.

As regards this clonotype: This clone may be a read error of a much larger clone one base away. The rearrangement links TRBV2 to TRBJ1-4; D may be TRBD1 (5 bases). The length of the CDR3 is 15 residues. Germline V gives CDR1 SNHLY, CDR2 FYNNEI. The CDR3: CATSEAAWGSEKLFF. CDR3 nucleotide sequence: TGTGCCACCAGTGAAGCGGCCTGGGGGAGTGAAAAACTGTTTTTT.

This sequence joins TRBV20-1 and TRBJ2-4; D remains ambiguous. V was cut by 4 bases and J by 7 bases, with 11 bases left in between. The CDR3 covers 12 residues. Germline V gene lookup returns CDR1 DFQATT and CDR2 SNEGSKA (reference sequence). The DNA of the CDR3 is TGCAGTGCTAACCCGCTCGGCAACATTCAGTACTTC. Its translation is CSANPLGNIQYF.

This clonotype has more than one count but fewer than ten. The V gene is TRBV20-1, the J gene TRBJ1-6; 8 bases are shared with TRBD1. CDR1 and CDR2 from the germline V gene are DFQATT and SNEGSKA (reference sequence). V lost 5 bases to trimming and J lost 10 bases; unmatched junction nucleotides: 7. This CDR3 comprises 13 residues. The CDR3 DNA reads as TGCAGTGCTCGGACAGGGAGAGAGTCACCCCTCCACTTT. It is translated as CSARTGRESPLHF.